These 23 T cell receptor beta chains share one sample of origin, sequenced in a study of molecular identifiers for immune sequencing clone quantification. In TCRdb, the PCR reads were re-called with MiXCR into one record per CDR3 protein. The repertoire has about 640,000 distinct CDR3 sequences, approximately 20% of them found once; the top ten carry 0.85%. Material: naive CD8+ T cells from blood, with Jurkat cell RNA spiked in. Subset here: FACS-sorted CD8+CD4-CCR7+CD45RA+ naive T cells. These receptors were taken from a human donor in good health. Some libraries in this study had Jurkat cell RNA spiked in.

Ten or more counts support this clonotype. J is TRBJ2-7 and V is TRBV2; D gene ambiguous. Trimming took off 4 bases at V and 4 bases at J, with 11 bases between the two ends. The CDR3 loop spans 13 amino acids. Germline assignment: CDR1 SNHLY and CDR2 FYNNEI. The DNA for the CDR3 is TGTGCCAGCAGTGTGCACAGTGCATACGAGCAGTACTTC. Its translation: CASSVHSAYEQYF.

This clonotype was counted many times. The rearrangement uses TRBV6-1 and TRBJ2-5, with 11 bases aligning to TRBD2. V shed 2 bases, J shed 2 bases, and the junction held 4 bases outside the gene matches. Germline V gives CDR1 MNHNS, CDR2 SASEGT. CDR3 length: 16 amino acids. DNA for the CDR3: TGTGCCAGCAGTGAATTCCTAGCGGGAGGACAAGAGACCCAGTACTTC. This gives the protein CASSEFLAGGQETQYF.

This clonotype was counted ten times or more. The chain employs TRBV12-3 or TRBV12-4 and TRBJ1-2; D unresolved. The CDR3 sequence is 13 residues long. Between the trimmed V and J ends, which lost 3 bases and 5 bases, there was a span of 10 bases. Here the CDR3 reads CASSFGPTYGYTF. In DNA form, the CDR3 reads TGTGCCAGCAGTTTTGGCCCGACATATGGCTACACCTTC.

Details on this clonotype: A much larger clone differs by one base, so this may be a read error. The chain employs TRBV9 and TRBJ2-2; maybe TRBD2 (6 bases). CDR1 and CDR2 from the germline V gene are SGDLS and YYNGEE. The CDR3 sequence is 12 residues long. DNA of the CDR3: TGTGCCAGCAGCGAAACCACCGGGGAGGTGTTTTTT. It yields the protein CASSETTGEVFF. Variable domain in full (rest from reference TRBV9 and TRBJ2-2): DSGVTQTPKHLITATGQRVTLRCSPRSGDLSVYWYQQSLDQGLQFLIQYYNGEERAKGNILERFSAQQFPDLHSELNLSSLELGDSALYFCASSETTGEVFFGEGSRLTVL.

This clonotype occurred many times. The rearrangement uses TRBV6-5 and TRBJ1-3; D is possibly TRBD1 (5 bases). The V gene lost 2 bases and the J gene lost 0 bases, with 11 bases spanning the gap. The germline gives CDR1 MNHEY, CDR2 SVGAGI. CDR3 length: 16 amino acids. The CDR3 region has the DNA TGTGCCAGCAGTTACGGGGACCGCTTCTCTGGAAACACCATATATTTT. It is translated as CASSYGDRFSGNTIYF.

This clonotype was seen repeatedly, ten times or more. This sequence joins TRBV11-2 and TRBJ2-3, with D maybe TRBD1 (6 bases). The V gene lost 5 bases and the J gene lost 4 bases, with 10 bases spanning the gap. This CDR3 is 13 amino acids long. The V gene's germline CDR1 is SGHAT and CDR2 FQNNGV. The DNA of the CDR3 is TGTGCCAGCAGCCCAGGGGTCCCAGATACGCAGTATTTT. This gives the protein CASSPGVPDTQYF.

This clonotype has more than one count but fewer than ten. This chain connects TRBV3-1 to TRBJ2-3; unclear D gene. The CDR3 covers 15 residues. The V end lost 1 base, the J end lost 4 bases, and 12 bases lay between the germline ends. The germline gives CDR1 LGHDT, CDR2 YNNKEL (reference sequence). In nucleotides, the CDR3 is TGTGCCAGCAGCCAAGGTTTGGGCATTGCAGATACGCAGTATTTT. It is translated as CASSQGLGIADTQYF.

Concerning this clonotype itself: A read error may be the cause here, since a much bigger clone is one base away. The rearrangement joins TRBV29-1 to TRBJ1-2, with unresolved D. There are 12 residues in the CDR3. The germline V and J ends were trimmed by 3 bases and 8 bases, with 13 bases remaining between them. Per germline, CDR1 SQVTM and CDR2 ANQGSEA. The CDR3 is CSVDLDGRGYTF. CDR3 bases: TGCAGCGTTGATCTGGACGGCCGGGGCTACACCTTC.

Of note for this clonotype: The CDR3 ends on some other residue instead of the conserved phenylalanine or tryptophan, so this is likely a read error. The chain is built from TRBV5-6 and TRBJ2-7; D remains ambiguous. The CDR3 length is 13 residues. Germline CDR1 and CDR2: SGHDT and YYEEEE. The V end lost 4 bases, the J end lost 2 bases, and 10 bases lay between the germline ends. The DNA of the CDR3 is TGTGCCAGCAGCCAATCAACGACCTACGAGCAGTACTCC. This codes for CASSQSTTYEQYS.

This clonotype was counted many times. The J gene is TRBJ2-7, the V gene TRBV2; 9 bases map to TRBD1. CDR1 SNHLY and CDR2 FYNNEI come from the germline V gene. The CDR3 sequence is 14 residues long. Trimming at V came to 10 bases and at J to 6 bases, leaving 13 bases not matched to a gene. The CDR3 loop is CANEPGQGIGEQYF. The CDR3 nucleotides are TGTGCCAATGAACCGGGACAGGGTATAGGCGAGCAGTACTTC.

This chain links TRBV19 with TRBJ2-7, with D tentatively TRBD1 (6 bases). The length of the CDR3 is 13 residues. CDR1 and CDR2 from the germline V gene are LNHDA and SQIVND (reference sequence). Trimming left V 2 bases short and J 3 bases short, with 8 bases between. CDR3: CASSIIQGYEQYF. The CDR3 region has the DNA TGTGCCAGTAGTATAATACAGGGCTACGAGCAGTACTTC. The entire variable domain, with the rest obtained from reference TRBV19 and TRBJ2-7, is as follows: DGGITQSPKYLFRKEGQNVTLSCEQNLNHDAMYWYRQDPGQGLRLIYYSQIVNDFQKGDIAEGYSVSREKKESFPLTVTSAQKNPTAFYLCASSIIQGYEQYFGPGTRLTVT.

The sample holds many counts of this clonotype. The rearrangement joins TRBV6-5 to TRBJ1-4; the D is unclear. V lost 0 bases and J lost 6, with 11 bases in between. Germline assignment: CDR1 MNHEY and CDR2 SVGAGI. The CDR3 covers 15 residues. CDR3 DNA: TGTGCCAGCAGTTACTCTGGGGTTGAGCATGAAAAACTGTTTTTT. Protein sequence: CASSYSGVEHEKLFF.

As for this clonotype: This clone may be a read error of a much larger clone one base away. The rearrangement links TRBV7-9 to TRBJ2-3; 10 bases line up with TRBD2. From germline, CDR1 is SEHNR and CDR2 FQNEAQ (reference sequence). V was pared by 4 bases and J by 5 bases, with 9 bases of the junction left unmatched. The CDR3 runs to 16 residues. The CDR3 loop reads CASSSPERGGKDTQYF. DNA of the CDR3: TGTGCCAGCAGCTCCCCTGAGCGGGGGGGGAAAGATACGCAGTATTTT.

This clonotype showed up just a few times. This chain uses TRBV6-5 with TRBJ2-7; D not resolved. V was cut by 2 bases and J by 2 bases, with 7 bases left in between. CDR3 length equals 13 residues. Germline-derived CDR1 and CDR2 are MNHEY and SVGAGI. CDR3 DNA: TGTGCCAGCAGTTACAGGTTGACCTACGAGCAGTACTTC. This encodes CASSYRLTYEQYF.

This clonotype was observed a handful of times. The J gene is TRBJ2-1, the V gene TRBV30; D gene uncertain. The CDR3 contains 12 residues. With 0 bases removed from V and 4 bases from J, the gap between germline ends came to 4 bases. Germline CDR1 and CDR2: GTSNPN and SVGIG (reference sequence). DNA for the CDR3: TGTGCCTGGAGTGTGGGTTACAATGAGCAGTTCTTC. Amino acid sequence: CAWSVGYNEQFF.

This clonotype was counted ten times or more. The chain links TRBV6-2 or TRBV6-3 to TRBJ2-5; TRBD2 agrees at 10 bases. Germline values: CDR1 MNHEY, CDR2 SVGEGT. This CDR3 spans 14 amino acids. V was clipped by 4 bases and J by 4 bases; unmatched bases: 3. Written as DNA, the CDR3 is TGTGCCAGCAGTTCTCTAGCGGGAGTAGAGACCCAGTACTTC. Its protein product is CASSSLAGVETQYF.

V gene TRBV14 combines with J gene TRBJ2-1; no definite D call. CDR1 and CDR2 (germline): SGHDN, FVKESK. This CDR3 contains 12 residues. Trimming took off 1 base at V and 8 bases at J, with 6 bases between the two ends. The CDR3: CASSQAGDEQFF. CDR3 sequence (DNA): TGTGCCAGCAGCCAAGCTGGGGATGAGCAGTTCTTC. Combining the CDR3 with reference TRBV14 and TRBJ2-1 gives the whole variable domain EAGVTQFPSHSVIEKGQTVTLRCDPISGHDNLYWYRRVMGKEIKFLLHFVKESKQDESGMPNNRFLAERTGGTYSTLKVQPAELEDSGVYFCASSQAGDEQFFGPGTRLTVL.

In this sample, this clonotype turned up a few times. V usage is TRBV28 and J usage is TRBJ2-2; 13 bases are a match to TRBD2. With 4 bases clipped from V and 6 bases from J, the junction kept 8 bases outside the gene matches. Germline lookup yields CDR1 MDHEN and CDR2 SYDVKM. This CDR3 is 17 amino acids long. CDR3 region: CASSSIDGLAGAGELFF. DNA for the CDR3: TGTGCCAGCAGTTCCATTGACGGACTAGCGGGAGCCGGGGAGCTGTTTTTT.

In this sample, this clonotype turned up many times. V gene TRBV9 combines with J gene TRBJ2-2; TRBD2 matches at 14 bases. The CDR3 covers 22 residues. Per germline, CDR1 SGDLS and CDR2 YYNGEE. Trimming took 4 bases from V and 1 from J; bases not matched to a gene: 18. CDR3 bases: TGTGCCAGCAGCACCCTAGCGGCGGGGACTAGCGGGAGTAAAGGGAACACCGGGGAGCTGTTTTTT. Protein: CASSTLAAGTSGSKGNTGELFF.

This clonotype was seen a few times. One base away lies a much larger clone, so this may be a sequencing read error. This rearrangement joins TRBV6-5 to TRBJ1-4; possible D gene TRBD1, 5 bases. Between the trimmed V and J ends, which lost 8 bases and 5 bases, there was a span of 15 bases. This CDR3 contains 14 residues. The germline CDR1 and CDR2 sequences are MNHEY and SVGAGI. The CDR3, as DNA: TGTGCCAGCGGCCTTGAACGGGACAATGAAAAACTGTTTTTT. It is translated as CASGLERDNEKLFF.

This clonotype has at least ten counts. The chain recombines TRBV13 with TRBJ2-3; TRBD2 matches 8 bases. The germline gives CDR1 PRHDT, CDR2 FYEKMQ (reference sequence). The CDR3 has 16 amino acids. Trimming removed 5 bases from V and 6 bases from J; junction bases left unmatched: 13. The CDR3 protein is CASSLGVAGGTDTQYF. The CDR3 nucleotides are TGTGCCAGCAGCCTCGGCGTCGCGGGAGGAACTGATACGCAGTATTTT.

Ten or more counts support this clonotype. CDR3: CASSLLAGGPGETQYF. The CDR3 nucleotides are TGTGCCAGCAGTCTCCTAGCGGGGGGGCCAGGAGAGACCCAGTACTTC. J is TRBJ2-5 and V is TRBV7-9, with 12 bases aligning to TRBD2. The V and J ends lost 6 bases and 4 bases, in that order; junction bases with no gene match: 9. The germline gives CDR1 SEHNR, CDR2 FQNEAQ (reference sequence). CDR3 length equals 16 residues.

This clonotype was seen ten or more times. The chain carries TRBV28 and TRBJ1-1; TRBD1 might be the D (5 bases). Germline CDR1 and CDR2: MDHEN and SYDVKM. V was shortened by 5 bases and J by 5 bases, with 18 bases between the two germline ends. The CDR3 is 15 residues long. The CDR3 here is CASSLRGPMDTEAFF. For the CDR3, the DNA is TGTGCCAGCAGTCTCCGGGGCCCCATGGATACTGAAGCTTTCTTT.